These 26 T cell receptor beta chains were sequenced from one sample in a study of molecular identifiers for immune sequencing clone quantification. TCRdb re-called the PCR reads through MiXCR, storing one row per CDR3 protein. The sample includes over 90,000 distinct CDR3 sequences, around 30% of them seen just once. Sequencing was carried out using naive CD8+ T cells from blood, with Jurkat cell RNA spiked in. The subset was: FACS-sorted CD8+CD4-CCR7+CD45RA+ naive T cells. The origin of the receptors is a human donor in good health. Some libraries in this study had Jurkat cell RNA spiked in.

This clonotype has more than one count but fewer than ten. CDR3 in amino acids: CASSYGDGSAYEQYF. In DNA, the CDR3 is TGTGCCAGCAGTTACGGTGACGGGTCCGCCTACGAGCAGTACTTC. The chain couples TRBV27 to TRBJ2-7; D gene ambiguous. This CDR3 is built from 15 residues. Trimming removed 4 bases from V and 2 bases from J, with 15 bases in between. Germline values: CDR1 MNHEY, CDR2 SMNVEV (reference sequence).

This clonotype came up many times. The gene calls are TRBV7-2 and TRBJ2-7; a possible D gene is TRBD1 (6 bases). Germline values: CDR1 SGHTA, CDR2 FQGNSA. Trimming shortened V by 3 bases and J by 6 bases, and 9 bases separated the two germline ends. This CDR3 has 12 residues. CDR3 bases: TGTGCCAGCAGCTTTACAGGGCTCGAGCAGTACTTC. Protein sequence: CASSFTGLEQYF.

V and J are TRBV9 and TRBJ2-7; 9 positions agree with TRBD2. After removal of 3 bases from V and 3 bases from J, the junction contained 4 bases not matched to a gene. Germline assignment: CDR1 SGDLS and CDR2 YYNGEE. This CDR3 comprises 14 residues. CDR3 bases: TGTGCCAGCAGCGCTAGCGGGACAGTCTACGAGCAGTACTTC. Translated: CASSASGTVYEQYF.

The gene calls are TRBV19 and TRBJ1-5; D gene unclear. The CDR3 length is 14 residues. In germline, CDR1 is LNHDA, CDR2 SQIVND (reference sequence). The germline V and J ends were trimmed by 1 base and 0 bases, with 4 bases remaining between them. CDR3 coding DNA: TGTGCCAGTAGTATAGTGGGTAGCAATCAGCCCCAGCATTTT. The encoded protein is CASSIVGSNQPQHF.

This clonotype occurred many times. This chain connects TRBV7-2 to TRBJ2-6; the D is unclear. V was cut by 5 bases and J by 0 bases, with 2 bases left in between. The CDR3 has 13 amino acids. The germline gives CDR1 SGHTA, CDR2 FQGNSA. As DNA, the CDR3 is TGTGCCAGCAGCACCTCTGGGGCCAACGTCCTGACTTTC. As protein: CASSTSGANVLTF.

V is TRBV4-3 and J is TRBJ2-3; TRBD2 agrees at 7 bases. The CDR3 sequence is 15 residues long. The trim removed 4 bases at V and 0 bases at J, leaving 4 bases unmatched. From germline, CDR1 is LGHNA and CDR2 YSLEER. DNA for the CDR3: TGCGCCAGCAGCCCTGGACTAGACAGCACAGATACGCAGTATTTT. Protein product: CASSPGLDSTDTQYF.

This clonotype was recorded at least ten times. V is TRBV5-6 and J is TRBJ2-7; 9 nucleotides agree with TRBD2. This CDR3 contains 12 residues. V lost 7 bases, J lost 9 bases, and 8 bases stayed unmatched. Germline CDR1 and CDR2: SGHDT and YYEEEE. The CDR3 reads CASQISGSGQYF. The CDR3 DNA reads TGTGCCAGCCAAATTAGCGGGAGTGGGCAGTACTTC. Filled out from reference TRBV5-6 and TRBJ2-7, the complete variable domain reads DAGVTQSPTHLIKTRGQQVTLRCSPKSGHDTVSWYQQALGQGPQFIFQYYEEEERQRGNFPDRFSGHQFPNYSSELNVNALLLGDSALYLCASQISGSGQYFGPGTRLTVT.

This clonotype was picked up a small number of times. The gene calls are TRBV2 and TRBJ1-5; D possibly corresponds to TRBD1 (5 bases). This CDR3 comprises 15 residues. Germline loops: CDR1 SNHLY, CDR2 FYNNEI. Trimming pared 1 base from V and 5 bases from J, leaving 12 bases between. CDR3 DNA: TGTGCCAGCAGTGAAGGGCCCCAGGGCGATCAGCCCCAGCATTTT. Residues: CASSEGPQGDQPQHF.

The chain uses TRBV9 and TRBJ2-2; no definite D call. V was shortened by 4 bases and J by 4 bases, with 5 bases between the two germline ends. The CDR3 spans 12 residues. CDR1 SGDLS and CDR2 YYNGEE come from the germline V gene. The CDR3 sequence is CASSSSTGELFF. The CDR3 DNA is TGTGCCAGCAGCAGCAGCACCGGGGAGCTGTTTTTT.

Remarks on this clonotype: The missing conserved phenylalanine or tryptophan at the end of this CDR3 makes a read error likely. This chain joins TRBV23-1 and TRBJ2-4, with TRBD1 as a possible D gene (6 bases). TRBV23-1 is reported as an ORF; its role is uncertain. The CDR3 has 21 amino acids. The CDR3 nucleotides read TGCGCCAGCAGTCAATCGCAAACGAGGGGGACCGAAAGTACGGGAAAAAACATACAGTACTAC. It codes for CASSQSQTRGTESTGKNIQYY.

This clonotype was observed a single time. This chain links TRBV6-5 with TRBJ2-5; TRBD1 matches 8 bases. V gave up 0 bases and J gave up 5 bases; unmatched junction bases: 5. CDR3 size: 15 residues. Germline CDR1 MNHEY, CDR2 SVGAGI. The CDR3, as DNA: TGTGCCAGCAGTTACTCAGGACAGGGTGCGGAGACCCAGTACTTC. Translating it yields CASSYSGQGAETQYF.

For this clonotype: One end of the junction varies from germline; a read error may be responsible. The V call is TRBV4-3, the J call TRBJ2-3; D is unresolved. This CDR3 spans 13 amino acids. The germline V gene has CDR1 LGHNA and CDR2 YSLEER. The CDR3 nucleotides read TGCGCCAGCAGCCAGGCCACGTTGGATATGCAGTATTTT. Translating it yields CASSQATLDMQYF.

The chain combines TRBV7-2 with TRBJ2-3; D gene uncertain. Trimming shortened V by 2 bases and J by 1 base, and 16 bases separated the two germline ends. CDR3 length equals 17 residues. Germline loops: CDR1 SGHTA, CDR2 FQGNSA. CDR3 nucleotide sequence: TGTGCCAGCAGCTTATTCCCTCCGGCCCCCTGCACAGATACGCAGTATTTT. Translated: CASSLFPPAPCTDTQYF. The full variable domain, in which reference TRBV7-2 and TRBJ2-3 provide the parts outside the CDR3, is GAGVSQSPSNKVTEKGKDVELRCDPISGHTALYWYRQSLGQGLEFLIYFQGNSAPDKSGLPSDRFSAERTGGSVSTLTIQRTQQEDSAVYLCASSLFPPAPCTDTQYFGPGTRLTVL.

J is TRBJ2-1 and V is TRBV29-1; 9 nucleotides align to TRBD2. J was trimmed by 0 bases and V by 1 base; bases with no gene match: 13. The germline CDR1 and CDR2 sequences are SQVTM and ANQGSEA. CDR3 length: 19 amino acids. The CDR3 reads CSVEGAAGGAASSYNEQFF. In DNA, the CDR3 is TGCAGCGTTGAAGGGGCAGCGGGGGGCGCGGCGAGCTCCTACAATGAGCAGTTCTTC.

Here the CDR3 reads CASSLIRTVSYEQYF. DNA of the CDR3: TGTGCCAGCAGTTTAATCCGGACTGTATCCTACGAGCAGTACTTC. V and J are TRBV28 and TRBJ2-7, with a possible D match to TRBD2 (5 bases). The V end was cut by 2 bases, the J end by 1 base, with 12 bases between. The germline gives CDR1 MDHEN, CDR2 SYDVKM. This CDR3 contains 15 residues.

In this sample, this clonotype turned up a few times. The V gene is TRBV9, the J gene TRBJ1-3; D remains ambiguous. The V end lost 2 bases, the J end lost 0 bases, and 9 bases lay between the germline ends. The CDR3 is 15 amino acids. CDR1 and CDR2 (germline): SGDLS, YYNGEE. The CDR3 protein is CASSVGSSSGNTIYF. CDR3 in DNA: TGTGCCAGCAGCGTTGGGTCCAGCTCTGGAAACACCATATATTTT.

This clonotype was seen more than once but under ten times. The chain carries TRBV20-1 and TRBJ2-2, with 8 positions matching TRBD2. This CDR3 has 14 residues. After removal of 6 bases from V and 7 bases from J, the junction contained 10 bases not matched to a gene. The germline gives CDR1 DFQATT, CDR2 SNEGSKA (reference sequence). The CDR3 sequence: CSAPAVAGFGELFF. The CDR3, as DNA: TGCAGTGCCCCGGCGGTAGCGGGATTCGGGGAGCTGTTTTTT.

The V gene is TRBV24-1, the J gene TRBJ2-5, with a tentative D call TRBD1 (6 bases). This CDR3 comprises 15 residues. Trimming removed 3 bases from V and 2 bases from J, with 12 bases in between. The germline V gene has CDR1 KGHDR and CDR2 SFDVKD. The CDR3 spells CATSDHGTYQETQYF. The CDR3 coding sequence is TGTGCCACCAGTGATCACGGGACATATCAAGAGACCCAGTACTTC.

Ten or more counts support this clonotype. The chain has TRBV9 and TRBJ1-1; D gene uncertain. Trimming stripped 0 bases from V and 1 base from J, with 10 bases between. CDR3 length equals 15 residues. Germline CDR1 SGDLS, CDR2 YYNGEE. CDR3 sequence reads: CASSVGVSSNTEAFF. CDR3 DNA sequence: TGTGCCAGCAGCGTAGGGGTCTCCTCGAACACTGAAGCTTTCTTT.

With regard to this clonotype: An end of the junction differs from the germline gene, which may be a read error. The rearrangement links TRBV12-3 or TRBV12-4 to TRBJ1-1; D perhaps matches TRBD1 (6 bases). The CDR3 sequence is 15 residues long. CDR3 loop: CASTPRQEGRTGAFF. Written as DNA, the CDR3 is TGTGCCAGCACCCCGAGACAGGAGGGCAGGACTGGAGCTTTCTTT.

Remarks on this clonotype: A much bigger clone sits one base away, suggesting this may be a read error. J is TRBJ1-2 and V is TRBV28; 7 nucleotides agree with TRBD1. The CDR3 is 17 amino acids. The V gene's germline CDR1 is MDHEN and CDR2 SYDVKM. CDR3 sequence: CASGLWKDRTLPYGYTF. CDR3 sequence (DNA): TGTGCCAGCGGTTTATGGAAGGACAGGACTCTCCCATATGGCTACACCTTC.

This clonotype was recorded at least ten times. The V gene is TRBV10-3, the J gene TRBJ2-7; D perhaps matches TRBD1 (5 bases). The CDR3 spans 14 residues. CDR1 is ENHRY and CDR2 is SYGVKD in the germline V gene. Between the trimmed V and J ends, which lost 0 bases and 5 bases, there was a span of 11 bases. The CDR3: CAISESGRGHEQYF. As DNA, the CDR3 is TGTGCCATCAGTGAGTCAGGTAGGGGCCACGAGCAGTACTTC.

The gene calls are TRBV10-1 and TRBJ2-7; 14 bases align to TRBD2. J was trimmed by 5 bases and V by 6 bases; bases with no gene match: 15. Germline assignment: CDR1 WNHNN and CDR2 SYGVQD (reference sequence). The CDR3 is 18 amino acids. CDR3 nucleotides: TGCGCCAGCAGCGCGTCCCGAGGGACTAGCGGGAGTTTTGACGAGCAGTACTTC. Translated: CASSASRGTSGSFDEQYF.

This clonotype was seen a handful of times. The V gene is TRBV20-1, the J gene TRBJ2-3; perhaps D is TRBD1 or TRBD2 (6 bases each). Germline assignment: CDR1 DFQATT and CDR2 SNEGSKA (reference sequence). This CDR3 region has 14 residues. Between the trimmed V and J ends, which lost 5 bases and 4 bases, there was a span of 16 bases. As DNA, the CDR3 is TGCAGTGCTTTATGGGCCGGGGGCGCAGATACGCAGTATTTT. This sequence encodes CSALWAGGADTQYF.

This clonotype was recorded a few times. The chain is built from TRBV7-9 and TRBJ2-3; D perhaps matches TRBD2 (5 bases). Germline V gene sequence: CDR1 SEHNR, CDR2 FQNEAQ (reference sequence). The CDR3 is made up of 15 amino acids. The V end lost 4 bases, the J end lost 0 bases, and 11 bases lay between the germline ends. CDR3 in DNA: TGTGCCAGCAGCTCCAAGCGGACTAGCACAGATACGCAGTATTTT. Its translation: CASSSKRTSTDTQYF. Full variable domain (remainder filled in from reference TRBV7-9 and TRBJ2-3): DTGVSQNPRHKITKRGQNVTFRCDPISEHNRLYWYRQTLGQGPEFLTYFQNEAQLEKSRLLSDRFSAERPKGSFSTLEIQRTEQGDSAMYLCASSSKRTSTDTQYFGPGTRLTVL.

This chain links TRBV28 with TRBJ2-1, with a weak D call TRBD2 (5 bases). Looked up from germline, CDR1 is MDHEN and CDR2 is SYDVKM. Between the trimmed V and J ends, which lost 3 bases and 8 bases, there was a span of 20 bases. This CDR3 has 16 residues. In DNA, the CDR3 is TGTGCCAGCAGTTTGAGGGCTAGCTGGGAGTTCGATGAGCAGTTCTTC. Protein product: CASSLRASWEFDEQFF.